The present T cell receptor beta chain was sequenced within a study of a mutant IDH1 vaccine in newly diagnosed glioma (dated by TCRdb to the early 2020s). Regarding the research as a whole: Patients received eight vaccinations in weeks 1, 3, 5, 7, 11, 15, 19 and 23, corresponding to visits V03 through V10. Vaccination began 4-6 weeks after radiotherapy alone, or alongside temozolomide cycles in the chemotherapy-containing groups. Peripheral blood samples were drawn at six visits, namely V03 (baseline), V05, V07, V10, V12 and V13. Prior to enrollment, standard therapy consisting of radiotherapy alone, temozolomide alone, or radiochemotherapy with temozolomide had been administered to patients, with the combination being received by most patients. Of the roughly 32 treated patients, approximately 60% were male and around 38% were female, and a mean age of around 40 years was recorded. Longitudinal TCRB deep sequencing was done for 25 to 30 treated patients, wherever samples were available for exploratory analyses. On the study overall, not on this receptor specifically: Across multiple MHC alleles, vaccine-induced immune responses were seen in around 93% of patients. PBMC samples for TCRB deep sequencing were selected based on availability. Pseudoprogression appeared unrelated to alterations in the top peripheral T cell clonotypes detected by TCRB sequencing. It was noted by the authors that analyses of patient blood samples could not be reproduced owing to sample limitations.

In the paper's terms, the time point label means: week 5, during vaccination. Every vaccine dose consisted of 300 ug of a 20-mer mutant IDH1 peptide in Montanide, administered subcutaneously together with topical imiquimod. Newly diagnosed WHO grade 3 or 4 IDH1-mutant astrocytomas showing loss of nuclear ATRX were present in the donors. The samples were drawn from NOA16, a multicentre, single-arm, open-label phase I trial in Germany that tested a mutant IDH1 peptide vaccine in humans for the first time. Genomic DNA for TCRB sequencing was extracted from EDTA blood using the DNeasy Blood and Tissue Kit. As for this clone: It lacks a known antigen. There are no base qualities to consult, and no much larger clone falls within one base.

Libraries were built with the immunoSEQ multiplex PCR assay. Rearranged TCR beta chain sequences were amplified with the hsTCRB Kit following the manufacturer's protocol. Sequencing of TCRB libraries was carried out on an Illumina MiSeq. On the study's bioinformatics: Demultiplexing, trimming and gene mapping were performed with the kit vendor's proprietary platform. TCRdb took this table from immuneACCESS and kept in-frame rearrangements with V and J called. Such tables lack part of the clones; where checked against another copy, unresolved V genes explain under half of the gap, and the rest is unexplained. V, J and clone size reflect that table, while D and trimming were determined from the DNA. This sample holds tens of thousands of clones; roughly 78% were observed only once. In total, the top ten clones hold 1.5% to 2% of the sample. CDR1 and CDR2 were assigned from the germline V gene (reference sequence) as LNHDA and SQIVND. Relative to germline, V is 1 base shorter and J is 3 bases shorter, with 15 bases between their ends. The CDR3 starts with the cysteine, ends with the phenylalanine, and has 16 residues. CDR3 DNA is the only sequence kept; it has 48 bases, read in frame from the first base.

Sequencing used PBMCs, obtained from a glioma patient whose treatment included an IDH1 peptide vaccine. The chain employs TRBV19 and TRBJ1-2; the D segment cannot be called with confidence. The clonotype originates from a woman aged 40 to 50 with glioma. At the DNA level, the sequence is TGTGCCAGTAGTATAGTACGAGGGTTCCGGGACTATGGCTACACCTTC. Its protein product is CASSIVRGFRDYGYTF.